The next 9 T cell receptor beta chains were all read from a single sample in a study of T cell changes during pregnancy in multiple sclerosis. This table comes from immunoSEQ multiplex PCR, and its TCRdb copy is limited to in-frame clones, with some not included. Here the sample spans tens of thousands of clones, less than 95% being singletons. This specimen consisted of peripheral blood, obtained before pregnancy. Receptor source: a female donor with multiple sclerosis, enrolled in a pregnancy study.

The V gene is TRBV6-5, the J gene TRBJ1-1; 8 bases are shared with TRBD1. J lost 5 bases, V lost 6 bases, and 5 bases had no gene match. The CDR3 is made up of 13 amino acids. Germline V gives CDR1 MNHEY, CDR2 SVGAGI. The DNA of the CDR3 is TGTGCCAGCAGGCCACAGGGGGGGACTGAAGCTTTCTTT. This sequence encodes CASRPQGGTEAFF.

The rearrangement uses TRBV6-1 and TRBJ2-5; tentative D call: TRBD2 (7 bases). Per the germline V gene, CDR1 is MNHNS and CDR2 is SASEGT. The CDR3 consists of 14 residues. The V gene lost 11 bases and the J gene lost 2 bases, with 18 bases spanning the gap. Here the CDR3 reads CASKRGGLQETQYF. CDR3 nucleotide sequence: TGTGCCTCAAAGAGGGGGGGCCTACAAGAGACCCAGTACTTC.

The gene calls are TRBV11-3 and TRBJ2-1, with 8 nucleotides matching TRBD1. The CDR3 contains 17 residues. Germline V gene sequence: CDR1 SGHNT, CDR2 YENEEA. With V trimmed by 5 bases and J by 1 base, 10 bases remained unmatched. This CDR3 reads CASSIGQGLTSYNEQFF. CDR3 DNA sequence: TGTGCCAGCAGCATCGGACAGGGTTTGACATCCTACAATGAGCAGTTCTTC.

The chain is built from TRBV2 and TRBJ1-1; 7 bases map to TRBD1. CDR1 and CDR2 (germline): SNHLY, FYNNEI. The junction had 2 bases not matched to a gene; V was cut back by 6 bases and J by 1 base. The CDR3 runs to 13 residues. This chain's CDR3 is CASRDRRNTEAFF. The CDR3 DNA reads as TGTGCCAGCAGGGACAGGAGGAACACTGAAGCTTTCTTT.

The chain combines TRBV2 with TRBJ2-3; 7 bases line up with TRBD2. Per germline, CDR1 SNHLY and CDR2 FYNNEI. This CDR3 has 14 amino acids. Losses at the gene ends were 11 bases for V and 5 bases for J; bases not matched to a gene: 13. Here the CDR3 DNA reads TGTGCCGGGGAGGGCCAGGTAGGGATAGATACGCAGTATTTT. It translates to CAGEGQVGIDTQYF. The variable domain in full, with the rest retrieved from reference TRBV2 and TRBJ2-3, is EPEVTQTPSHQVTQMGQEVILRCVPISNHLYFYWYRQILGQKVEFLVSFYNNEISEKSEIFDDQFSVERPDGSNFTLKIRSTKLEDSAMYFCAGEGQVGIDTQYFGPGTRLTVL.

The V and J genes are TRBV7-9 and TRBJ2-1, with 10 nucleotides matching TRBD2. CDR1 is SEHNR, CDR2 FQNEAQ, per germline (reference sequence). The CDR3 has 13 residues. Trimming took 10 bases from V and 3 from J; bases not matched to a gene: 3. The DNA for the CDR3 is TGTGCCATCGGGACTAGCGACTACAATGAGCAGTTCTTC. It codes for CAIGTSDYNEQFF.

This chain uses TRBV9 with TRBJ1-2; 7 bases line up with TRBD1. The germline V gene encodes CDR1 SGDLS and CDR2 YYNGEE. With V trimmed by 6 bases and J by 6 bases, 11 bases remained unmatched. The CDR3 consists of 14 residues. The CDR3 DNA reads TGTGCCAGCACCATTCAGGGGGAAGGCAATGGCTACACCTTC. Its translation is CASTIQGEGNGYTF.

V usage is TRBV5-4 and J usage is TRBJ2-5; TRBD2 agrees at 9 bases. Per the germline V gene, CDR1 is SGHNT and CDR2 is YYREEE (reference sequence). The CDR3 consists of 15 residues. Trimming took 1 base from V and 5 from J; bases not matched to a gene: 6. The CDR3 DNA follows: TGTGCCAGCAGCTTGACTAGCGGGTCTATGGAGACCCAGTACTTC. Translated: CASSLTSGSMETQYF.

The sample holds one count of this clone. The chain carries TRBV6-8 and TRBJ2-5; D uncertain. Germline-derived CDR1 and CDR2 are MNHGY and SAAAGT. V lost 8 bases, J lost 4 bases, and 14 bases lay in between. This CDR3 has 13 amino acids. The CDR3 sequence is CASFARVGETQYF. CDR3 DNA: TGTGCCAGCTTCGCCCGGGTTGGAGAGACCCAGTACTTC.